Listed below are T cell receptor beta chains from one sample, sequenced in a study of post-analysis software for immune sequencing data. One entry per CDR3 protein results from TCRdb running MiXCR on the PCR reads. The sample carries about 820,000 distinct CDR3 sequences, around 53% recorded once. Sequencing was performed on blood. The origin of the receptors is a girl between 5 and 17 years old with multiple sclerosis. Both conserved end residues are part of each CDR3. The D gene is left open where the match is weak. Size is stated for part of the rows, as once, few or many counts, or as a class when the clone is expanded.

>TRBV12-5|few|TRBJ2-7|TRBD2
CASAPGLAGGGEQYF
TGTGCTAGTGCTCCGGGACTAGCGGGAGGGGGCGAGCAGTACTTC
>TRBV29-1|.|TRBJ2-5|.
CSVVPGGVGETQYF
TGCAGCGTTGTGCCAGGGGGGGTAGGAGAGACCCAGTACTTC
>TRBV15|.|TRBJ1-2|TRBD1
CATSRVRDRLNYGYTF
TGTGCCACCAGCAGAGTCCGGGACAGACTCAACTATGGCTACACCTTC
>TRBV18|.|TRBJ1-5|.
CASSILERDQPQHF
TGTGCCAGCTCAATCCTAGAACGGGATCAGCCCCAGCATTTT
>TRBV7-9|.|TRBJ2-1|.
CASSRGSGGGYNEQFF
TGTGCCAGCAGCCGAGGTTCGGGGGGCGGCTACAATGAGCAGTTCTTC
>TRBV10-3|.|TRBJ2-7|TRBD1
CAISGGTGGAYEQYF
TGTGCCATCAGTGGTGGGACAGGGGGGGCGTACGAGCAGTACTTC
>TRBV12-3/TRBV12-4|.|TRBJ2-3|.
CASSKGSTDMQYF
TGTGCCAGCAGCAAGGGCTCAACAGATATGCAGTATTTT
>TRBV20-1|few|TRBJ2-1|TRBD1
CSVGRGMGNEQFF
TGCAGTGTGGGCAGGGGGATGGGCAATGAGCAGTTCTTC
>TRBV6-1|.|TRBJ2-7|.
CASRDLQGRYEQYF
TGTGCCAGCAGGGATTTACAGGGAAGGTACGAGCAGTACTTC
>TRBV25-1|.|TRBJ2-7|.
CASSDLISSEQYF
TGTGCCAGCAGTGATCTCATATCCTCCGAGCAGTACTTC
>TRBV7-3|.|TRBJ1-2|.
CASSVSQYAGYTF
TGTGCCAGCAGCGTGTCACAGTATGCAGGCTACACCTTC
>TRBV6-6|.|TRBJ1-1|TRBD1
CASTKGQGERNTEAFF
TGTGCCAGCACCAAGGGACAGGGAGAAAGGAACACTGAAGCTTTCTTT
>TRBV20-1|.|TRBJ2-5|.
CSARRGGIETQYF
TGCAGTGCCCGCCGAGGAGGGATTGAGACCCAGTACTTC
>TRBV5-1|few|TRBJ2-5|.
CASSLGWQETQYF
TGCGCCAGCAGCTTGGGTTGGCAAGAGACCCAGTACTTC
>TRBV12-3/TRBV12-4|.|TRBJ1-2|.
CASSLSGINGYTF
TGTGCCAGCAGTTTATCAGGGATCAATGGCTACACCTTC
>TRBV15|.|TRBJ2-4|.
CATSSRVGIQYF
TGTGCCACCAGCAGCAGGGTTGGCATTCAGTACTTC
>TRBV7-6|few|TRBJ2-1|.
CASSFGSDYNEQFF
TGTGCCAGCAGCTTTGGGTCAGACTACAATGAGCAGTTCTTC